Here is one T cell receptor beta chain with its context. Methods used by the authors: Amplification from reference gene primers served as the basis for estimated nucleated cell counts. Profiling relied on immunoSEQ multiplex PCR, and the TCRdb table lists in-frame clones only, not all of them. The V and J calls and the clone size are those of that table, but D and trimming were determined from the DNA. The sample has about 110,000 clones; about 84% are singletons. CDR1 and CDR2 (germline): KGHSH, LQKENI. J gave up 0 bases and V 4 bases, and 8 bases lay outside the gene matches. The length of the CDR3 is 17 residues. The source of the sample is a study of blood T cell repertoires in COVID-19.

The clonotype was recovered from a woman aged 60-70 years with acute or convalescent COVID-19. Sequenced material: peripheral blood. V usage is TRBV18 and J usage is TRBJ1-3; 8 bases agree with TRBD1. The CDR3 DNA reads TGTGCCAGCTCACTCGGGACAGGCCGGGGCTCTGGAAACACCATATATTTT. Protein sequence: CASSLGTGRGSGNTIYF.